One and the same sample provided the 25 T cell receptor beta chains below, sequenced in a study of neurological immune-mediated disorders (dated by TCRdb to the late 2010s). To prepare the library, 5' RACE was applied. The sequencer listed for this sample is Illumina HiSeq 2500. The public reads were reprocessed in TCRdb via fastp at Q25 and MiXCR, keeping in-frame beta chains. Entries that share a CDR3 protein sequence are merged under the most common genes and DNA. This sample lists about 39,000 distinct CDR3 sequences; just under 7.5% were detected once. The top ten clonotypes cover 5.5% to 6.5% of the sample. Material: CD4+ T cells from blood. These receptors were collected from a man in his fifties in good health.

This clonotype has a count of ten or more. V is TRBV20-1 and J is TRBJ2-7; 12 bases align to TRBD2. The V gene's germline CDR1 is DFQATT and CDR2 SNEGSKA (reference sequence). This CDR3 has 15 amino acids. V shed 5 bases, J shed 3 bases, and the junction held 8 bases outside the gene matches. The CDR3 sequence: CSARLAGGPHYEQYF. DNA for the CDR3: TGCAGTGCTCGCCTAGCGGGAGGGCCCCACTACGAGCAGTACTTC.

At least ten counts were recorded for this clonotype. This chain links TRBV10-3 with TRBJ1-5; D unclear. This CDR3 contains 15 residues. V lost 6 bases to trimming and J lost 0 bases, with 12 bases between them. Germline V CDR1 and CDR2: ENHRY, SYGVKD. The CDR3 protein is CAISPGGISNQPQHF. In DNA form, the CDR3 reads TGTGCCATCAGCCCGGGAGGAATTAGCAATCAGCCCCAGCATTTT.

This clonotype was detected ten times or more. The chain carries TRBV4-2 and TRBJ2-1; no firm D call. Germline CDR1 is LGHNA and CDR2 is YNFKEQ. With 4 bases removed from V and 3 bases from J, the gap between germline ends came to 10 bases. This CDR3 is 14 amino acids long. The CDR3 loop is CASSPDRVYNEQFF. CDR3 bases: TGTGCCAGCAGCCCCGACCGGGTCTACAATGAGCAGTTCTTC.

This clonotype was counted at least ten times. The chain is built from TRBV24-1 and TRBJ2-2; TRBD1 might be the D (6 bases). The germline CDR1 and CDR2 sequences are KGHDR and SFDVKD. This CDR3 comprises 15 residues. V shed 5 bases and J shed 4 bases, with 13 bases lying between them. The CDR3 DNA reads as TGTGCCACCAGTGCGCAGGGGAGTTTCACCGGGGAGCTGTTTTTT. This sequence encodes CATSAQGSFTGELFF.

In this sample, this clonotype turned up many times. The J gene is TRBJ2-3, the V gene TRBV18, with D hard to call. Germline CDR1 reads KGHSH; CDR2 reads LQKENI. CDR3 length equals 14 residues. V gave up 0 bases and J gave up 6 bases, with 10 bases separating them. Here the CDR3 reads CASSPPAKSDTQYF. DNA for the CDR3: TGTGCCAGCTCACCACCGGCTAAGTCCGATACGCAGTATTTT.

This clonotype was detected many times. The chain employs TRBV15 and TRBJ2-6; D may be TRBD1 (6 bases). CDR3 size: 18 residues. With 4 bases removed from V and 2 bases from J, the gap between germline ends came to 18 bases. The germline V gene encodes CDR1 LNHNV and CDR2 YYDKDF (reference sequence). The CDR3, as DNA: TGTGCCACCAGCATTCCCCAGGGGATTGCAACTGGGGCCAACGTCCTGACTTTC. Encoded protein: CATSIPQGIATGANVLTF.

Note on this clonotype: One base away lies a much larger clone, so this may be a sequencing read error. The rearrangement uses TRBV28 and TRBJ2-5; 10 nucleotides line up with TRBD1. The germline CDR1 and CDR2 sequences are MDHEN and SYDVKM. This CDR3 contains 15 residues. The CDR3 is CASSRLTGGVQTKYF. CDR3 in DNA: TGTGCCAGCAGCCGGTTGACAGGGGGCGTTCAGACCAAGTACTTC.

This clonotype appeared a single time. The chain couples TRBV20-1 to TRBJ1-6, with D possibly matching TRBD1 (6 bases). The CDR3 extends over 12 amino acids. The V end was cut by 6 bases, the J end by 4 bases, with 7 bases between. Germline CDR1 and CDR2: DFQATT and SNEGSKA (reference sequence). The CDR3 DNA follows: TGCAGTGCAGGGACATATAATTCACCCCTCCACTTT. It is translated as CSAGTYNSPLHF.

This clonotype showed up many times. The chain uses TRBV11-2 and TRBJ2-7; 9 bases line up with TRBD2. The V segment lost 5 bases and the J segment 7 bases; nucleotides outside the gene matches: 24. Per germline, CDR1 SGHAT and CDR2 FQNNGV. CDR3 size: 19 residues. CDR3 in amino acids: CASSAEGGLAGPRRREQYF. The CDR3 coding sequence is TGTGCCAGCAGCGCAGAGGGTGGGCTAGCGGGACCCCGGCGGCGAGAGCAGTACTTC.

This clonotype has at least ten counts. The J gene is TRBJ1-2, the V gene TRBV28, with a tentative D call TRBD1 (6 bases). Germline CDR1 MDHEN, CDR2 SYDVKM. V was cut by 8 bases and J by 2 bases, with 18 bases left in between. The CDR3 length is 15 residues. CDR3 amino acids: CASRKQGLFNYGYTF. DNA for the CDR3: TGTGCCAGCCGGAAACAGGGTTTGTTCAACTATGGCTACACCTTC.

This clonotype has at least ten counts. The chain is built from TRBV20-1 and TRBJ2-5; no reliable D call. Trimming removed 0 bases from V and 4 bases from J, with 12 bases in between. The germline CDR1 and CDR2 sequences are DFQATT and SNEGSKA (reference sequence). The CDR3 contains 14 residues. The DNA of the CDR3 is TGCAGTGCTAGAGATCGGTCTCGCCGAGAGACCCAGTACTTC. Translation: CSARDRSRRETQYF.

This clonotype was seen many times. This chain links TRBV20-1 with TRBJ2-1, with D uncertain. CDR1 DFQATT and CDR2 SNEGSKA come from the germline V gene (reference sequence). The CDR3 consists of 13 residues. Trimming removed 6 bases at V and 1 base at J, with 10 bases between. The DNA of the CDR3 is TGCAGTGCCAGCAGTGGGTCCTACAATGAGCAGTTCTTC. Translated: CSASSGSYNEQFF.

This clonotype was seen many times. The V call is TRBV5-1, the J call TRBJ2-1; 8 nucleotides align to TRBD2. The CDR3 spans 16 residues. Germline V gives CDR1 SGHRS, CDR2 YFSETQ. Unmatched junction bases numbered 8, after V lost 0 bases and J lost 6 bases. CDR3 bases: TGCGCCAGCAGCTTGGCCCAGAGCGGGAGTGGCAATGAGCAGTTCTTC. Translating gives CASSLAQSGSGNEQFF. Together with reference TRBV5-1 and TRBJ2-1, the CDR3 gives the full variable domain: KAGVTQTPRYLIKTRGQQVTLSCSPISGHRSVSWYQQTPGQGLQFLFEYFSETQRNKGNFPGRFSGRQFSNSRSEMNVSTLELGDSALYLCASSLAQSGSGNEQFFGPGTRLTVL.

Ten or more counts support this clonotype. The rearrangement joins TRBV28 to TRBJ2-7, with 8 nucleotides matching TRBD1. V trimming: 4 bases; J trimming: 1 base; junction bases outside the gene matches: 3. This CDR3 is built from 14 residues. Germline V lookup: CDR1 MDHEN, CDR2 SYDVKM. CDR3 bases: TGTGCCAGCAGTTCGGACAGGGCATCCTACGAGCAGTACTTC. Its translation is CASSSDRASYEQYF.

In its sample, this clonotype was seen many times. The CDR3 here is CASSFGTSGSIWYNEQFF. CDR3 DNA sequence: TGTGCCAGCAGCTTTGGAACTAGCGGGAGTATTTGGTACAATGAGCAGTTCTTC. V gene TRBV7-2 combines with J gene TRBJ2-1; TRBD2 aligns across 11 bases. Trimming took 3 bases from V and 4 from J; bases not matched to a gene: 11. The germline V gene has CDR1 SGHTA and CDR2 FQGNSA. This CDR3 is built from 18 residues.

This clonotype was picked up many times. J is TRBJ2-7 and V is TRBV4-1, with TRBD2 matching 7 bases. Trimming removed 2 bases from V and 2 bases from J; junction bases left unmatched: 12. Germline-derived CDR1 and CDR2 are MGHRA and YSYEKL. The CDR3 contains 17 residues. CDR3 amino acids: CASSQNVGLAGAYEQYF. Here the CDR3 DNA reads TGCGCCAGCAGCCAAAACGTAGGACTGGCGGGGGCCTACGAGCAGTACTTC.

This clonotype has a count of ten or more. The chain is built from TRBV27 and TRBJ2-1; 9 nucleotides align to TRBD2. With 6 bases clipped from V and 3 bases from J, the junction kept 6 bases outside the gene matches. Germline V gives CDR1 MNHEY, CDR2 SMNVEV (reference sequence). The CDR3 totals 15 residues. This CDR3 is CASRRTSGHYNEQFF. DNA of the CDR3: TGTGCCAGCAGGCGCACTAGCGGGCACTACAATGAGCAGTTCTTC.

In its sample, this clonotype was seen a few times. This sequence joins TRBV5-1 and TRBJ2-1; 11 bases agree with TRBD2. V lost 1 base to trimming and J lost 4 bases; unmatched junction nucleotides: 4. This CDR3 is 16 amino acids long. Germline V gene sequence: CDR1 SGHRS, CDR2 YFSETQ. The CDR3 DNA sequence: TGCGCCAGCAGCTTGCGCGGGACTAGCGGTTACAATGAGCAGTTCTTC. This translates into CASSLRGTSGYNEQFF.

V usage is TRBV5-1 and J usage is TRBJ2-7, with 15 bases that match TRBD2. CDR3 length: 18 amino acids. Germline V gene data show CDR1 as SGHRS and CDR2 as YFSETQ. The junction had 11 bases not matched to a gene; V was cut back by 4 bases and J by 3 bases. DNA for the CDR3: TGCGCCAGCAGCACCGGGACTAGCGGGAGGAATACGTACTACGAGCAGTACTTC. Amino acids: CASSTGTSGRNTYYEQYF.

This clonotype has a count of ten or more. This chain joins TRBV7-9 and TRBJ2-3, with TRBD2 identical over 7 bases. Per the germline V gene, CDR1 is SEHNR and CDR2 is FQNEAQ (reference sequence). Unmatched junction bases numbered 9, after V lost 1 base and J lost 8 bases. The CDR3 is 15 residues long. CDR3: CASSLGSPGGGTQYF. CDR3 DNA sequence: TGTGCCAGCAGCTTAGGTTCTCCTGGCGGGGGTACGCAGTATTTT.

The rearrangement links TRBV24-1 to TRBJ2-1, with a weak D call TRBD1 (5 bases). This CDR3 comprises 19 residues. Germline loops: CDR1 KGHDR, CDR2 SFDVKD. The V end was cut by 1 base, the J end by 3 bases, with 21 bases between. The CDR3 region has the DNA TGTGCCACCAGTGATTTCGAATTCGCCGAGAAAGGGGACTACAATGAGCAGTTCTTC. Translating it yields CATSDFEFAEKGDYNEQFF.

This clonotype appeared many times. The rearrangement uses TRBV10-3 and TRBJ2-3; 11 bases line up with TRBD1. The V gene end was trimmed by 2 bases and the J gene end by 4 bases; junction bases not matched to a gene: 2. CDR3 size: 15 residues. Germline CDR1 and CDR2: ENHRY and SYGVKD. CDR3 nucleotides: TGTGCCATCAGTGAGGGACAGGGGGCAGCAGATACGCAGTATTTT. It codes for CAISEGQGAADTQYF.

The J gene is TRBJ1-5, the V gene TRBV9, with TRBD1 matching 7 bases. The CDR3 extends over 15 amino acids. With 0 bases clipped from V and 1 base from J, the junction kept 1 base outside the gene matches. Germline CDR1 is SGDLS and CDR2 is YYNGEE. The CDR3 sequence: CASSVGDRSNQPQHF. CDR3 DNA: TGTGCCAGCAGCGTAGGGGACAGAAGCAATCAGCCCCAGCATTTT.

The sample holds many counts of this clonotype. The genes are TRBV6-6 and TRBJ2-1; the D gene is possibly TRBD1 (6 bases). Germline V CDR1 and CDR2: MNHNY, SVGAGI (reference sequence). The CDR3 spans 13 residues. V lost 2 bases and J 9 bases, leaving 11 bases between the germline ends. Here the CDR3 reads CASSYEYRAEQFF. DNA for the CDR3: TGTGCCAGCAGTTACGAGTACAGGGCTGAGCAGTTCTTC.

In its sample, this clonotype was seen many times. V is TRBV7-2 and J is TRBJ2-7, with a possible D match to TRBD1 (5 bases). The V end lost 10 bases, the J end lost 1 base, and 8 bases lay between the germline ends. This CDR3 region has 11 residues. The germline CDR1 and CDR2 sequences are SGHTA and FQGNSA. The CDR3 is CATGKSYEQYF. CDR3 sequence (DNA): TGTGCCACAGGGAAATCCTACGAGCAGTACTTC.